A single sample gave rise to the 20 T cell receptor beta chains below, sequenced in a study of blood T cell repertoires in COVID-19. TCRdb's table, derived via immunoSEQ multiplex PCR, lists solely in-frame clones and lacks some. This table has around 130,000 clones, about four fifths appearing once. The sample taken for sequencing was peripheral blood. All receptors derive from a man younger than 40 with COVID-19, enrolled during active disease.

The rearrangement uses TRBV24-1 and TRBJ2-1; 10 nucleotides agree with TRBD2. The V gene's germline CDR1 is KGHDR and CDR2 SFDVKD. CDR3 length: 15 residues. J lost 6 bases, V lost 4 bases, and 5 bases had no gene match. CDR3 nucleotide sequence: TGTGCCACCAGTGACTCTAGCGGGAGAGCCAATGAGCAGTTCTTC. It yields the protein CATSDSSGRANEQFF.

Written as DNA, the CDR3 is TGCAGCGCGTTACGACAGGGGTTTGGTGAGCAGTACTTC. Translated: CSALRQGFGEQYF. The chain recombines TRBV29-1 with TRBJ2-7; 8 nucleotides align to TRBD1. CDR1 is SQVTM, CDR2 ANQGSEA, per germline. The CDR3 covers 13 residues. After removal of 7 bases from V and 7 bases from J, the junction contained 12 bases not matched to a gene.

This clone was detected ten times or more. The chain carries TRBV27 and TRBJ2-7; the match to TRBD2 covers 9 bases. CDR1 and CDR2 from the germline V gene are MNHEY and SMNVEV (reference sequence). V lost 6 bases and J lost 6; bases outside the gene matches: 12. The CDR3 loop spans 15 amino acids. The CDR3 spells CASSSRSGRSGEQYF. In DNA form, the CDR3 reads TGTGCCAGCAGCTCCCGAAGCGGGAGGTCAGGCGAGCAGTACTTC.

This rearrangement joins TRBV18 to TRBJ2-3; a weak D match, TRBD2 (5 bases). Germline V CDR1 and CDR2: KGHSH, LQKENI. Trimming cost V 0 bases and J 6 bases, with 10 bases left between them. The CDR3 spans 14 residues. CDR3 residues: CASSPPSRGDTQYF. CDR3 in DNA: TGTGCCAGCTCACCACCATCACGCGGGGATACGCAGTATTTT. The variable domain in full, completed from reference TRBV18 and TRBJ2-3, reads NAGVMQNPRHLVRRRGQEARLRCSPMKGHSHVYWYRQLPEEGLKFMVYLQKENIIDESGMPKERFSAEFPKEGPSILRIQQVVRGDSAAYFCASSPPSRGDTQYFGPGTRLTVL.

V usage is TRBV4-3 and J usage is TRBJ2-3, with 7 bases that match TRBD2. Germline V gives CDR1 LGHNA, CDR2 YSLEER. This CDR3 spans 18 amino acids. Trimming took 0 bases from V and 5 from J; bases not matched to a gene: 14. The CDR3 nucleotides read TGCGCCAGCAGCCAAGACAACCTCGGGGGGAGACGGGTAGATACGCAGTATTTT. The encoded protein is CASSQDNLGGRRVDTQYF.

The V gene is TRBV9, the J gene TRBJ2-1, with 7 bases matching TRBD2. The V gene's germline CDR1 is SGDLS and CDR2 YYNGEE. The CDR3 consists of 15 residues. V trimming: 4 bases; J trimming: 4 bases; junction bases outside the gene matches: 8. The CDR3 DNA sequence: TGTGCCAGCAGCCCCCTGGCTAGCGGTTACAATGAGCAGTTCTTC. It is translated as CASSPLASGYNEQFF.

To note about this clone: The sample contains more than one DNA sequence encoding this CDR3. The chain recombines TRBV19 with TRBJ2-2; 11 positions match TRBD2. The CDR3 totals 17 residues. V lost 3 bases, J lost 1 base, and 4 bases stayed unmatched. CDR1 LNHDA and CDR2 SQIVND come from the germline V gene (reference sequence). The CDR3 sequence: CASSIKGTSGNTGELFF. The CDR3 region has the DNA TGTGCCAGTAGTATTAAGGGGACTAGCGGGAACACCGGGGAGCTGTTTTTT.

The chain is built from TRBV7-6 and TRBJ2-4; D remains unclear. Trimming removed 0 bases at V and 3 bases at J, with 15 bases between. This CDR3 comprises 17 residues. Germline values: CDR1 SGHVS, CDR2 FNYEAQ. The CDR3 is CASSLAYQSRGKNIQYF. For the CDR3, the DNA is TGTGCCAGCAGCTTAGCTTATCAGTCACGCGGCAAAAACATTCAGTACTTC.

The chain has TRBV18 and TRBJ2-2; D is perhaps TRBD1 (5 bases). The CDR3 runs to 14 residues. The V end was cut by 4 bases, the J end by 3 bases, with 9 bases between. Looked up from germline, CDR1 is KGHSH and CDR2 is LQKENI. CDR3 DNA sequence: TGTGCCAGCTCACGCCTCAGGGACACCGGGGAGCTGTTTTTT. This sequence encodes CASSRLRDTGELFF.

The J gene is TRBJ2-5, the V gene TRBV5-1; D unresolved. The germline V and J ends were trimmed by 0 bases and 0 bases, with 9 bases remaining between them. The CDR3 covers 15 residues. Per the germline V gene, CDR1 is SGHRS and CDR2 is YFSETQ. CDR3: CASSLVGRDQETQYF. CDR3 coding DNA: TGCGCCAGCAGCTTGGTGGGCAGAGACCAAGAGACCCAGTACTTC.

This clone was picked up a small number of times. The V gene is TRBV7-9, the J gene TRBJ1-4, with 7 nucleotides matching TRBD1. CDR1 is SEHNR and CDR2 is FQNEAQ in the germline V gene (reference sequence). The CDR3 sequence is 15 residues long. Germline trimming cut 2 bases from V and 5 bases from J; bases unmatched to any gene: 5. CDR3 nucleotide sequence: TGTGCCAGCAGCTTATGGACAGGACCAAATGAAAAACTGTTTTTT. This codes for CASSLWTGPNEKLFF.

The chain is built from TRBV21-1 and TRBJ2-3; TRBD1 is the table's D call, not checked against the DNA. TRBV21-1 constitutes a pseudogene. This CDR3 is 17 amino acids long. The CDR3 protein is CASRGTEDREITDTQYF. In DNA form, the CDR3 reads TGTGCCAGCAGAGGCACGGAGGACAGGGAGATAACAGATACGCAGTATTTT.

The rearrangement links TRBV18 to TRBJ2-3; tentative D call: TRBD2 (5 bases). Germline CDR1 reads KGHSH; CDR2 reads LQKENI. V was shortened by 2 bases and J by 2 bases, with 8 bases between the two germline ends. The CDR3 covers 14 residues. CDR3 DNA: TGTGCCAGCTCACCAGGGAGTCCCACAGATACGCAGTATTTT. This encodes CASSPGSPTDTQYF.

V and J are TRBV7-9 and TRBJ1-2; D possibly corresponds to TRBD1 (6 bases). The CDR3 contains 14 residues. Germline V gene lookup returns CDR1 SEHNR and CDR2 FQNEAQ (reference sequence). Trimming took 5 bases from V and 4 from J, leaving 14 bases between them. The CDR3 reads CASSPHRTAYGYTF. In DNA form, the CDR3 reads TGTGCCAGCAGCCCCCATCGGACAGCCTATGGCTACACCTTC. Based on the CDR3 plus reference TRBV7-9 and TRBJ1-2, the full variable domain is DTGVSQNPRHKITKRGQNVTFRCDPISEHNRLYWYRQTLGQGPEFLTYFQNEAQLEKSRLLSDRFSAERPKGSFSTLEIQRTEQGDSAMYLCASSPHRTAYGYTFGSGTRLTVV.

This clone was seen only a few times. The V call is TRBV30, the J call TRBJ1-1, with a weak D call TRBD1 (5 bases). V was trimmed by 2 bases and J by 4 bases, leaving 14 bases between them. This CDR3 is 14 amino acids long. Per the germline V gene, CDR1 is GTSNPN and CDR2 is SVGIG (reference sequence). CDR3 loop: CAWSQGYLSTEAFF. In nucleotides, the CDR3 is TGTGCCTGGAGTCAGGGATACCTGAGCACTGAAGCTTTCTTT.

This chain links TRBV27 with TRBJ1-1; unclear D gene. Germline CDR1 MNHEY, CDR2 SMNVEV (reference sequence). V gave up 5 bases and J gave up 5 bases, with 27 bases separating them. The CDR3 extends over 18 amino acids. Here the CDR3 reads CASSPPIGEGVRGTEAFF. CDR3 DNA sequence: TGTGCCAGCAGTCCCCCTATCGGCGAGGGTGTGAGAGGGACTGAAGCTTTCTTT.

The rearrangement uses TRBV5-5 and TRBJ2-1; D is undetermined. Germline V lookup: CDR1 SGHKS, CDR2 YYEKEE (reference sequence). The CDR3 consists of 15 residues. V gave up 0 bases and J gave up 0 bases, with 7 bases separating them. This CDR3 is CASSLVGGSYNEQFF. CDR3 nucleotide sequence: TGTGCCAGCAGCTTGGTTGGCGGCTCCTACAATGAGCAGTTCTTC.

The chain combines TRBV10-3 with TRBJ2-1; 10 nucleotides align to TRBD2. Losses at the gene ends were 2 bases for V and 3 bases for J; bases not matched to a gene: 7. The CDR3 consists of 17 residues. The germline CDR1 and CDR2 sequences are ENHRY and SYGVKD. Here the CDR3 DNA reads TGTGCCATCAGTGAGCTCGAGCGGGAGGGCGTCTACAATGAGCAGTTCTTC. Protein: CAISELEREGVYNEQFF.

The genes are TRBV28 and TRBJ2-7, with 15 bases lining up with TRBD2. There are 14 residues in the CDR3. Per germline, CDR1 MDHEN and CDR2 SYDVKM. The trim removed 8 bases at V and 2 bases at J, leaving 1 base unmatched. This CDR3 is CASRTSGRAYEQYF. The CDR3 nucleotides are TGTGCCAGCCGGACTAGCGGGAGGGCCTACGAGCAGTACTTC.

This clone was recorded once. This chain links TRBV19 with TRBJ2-7; TRBD1 matches at 7 bases. CDR1 is LNHDA and CDR2 is SQIVND in the germline V gene (reference sequence). V gave up 6 bases and J gave up 2 bases; unmatched junction bases: 10. The CDR3 runs 15 residues. For the CDR3, the DNA is TGTGCCAGTAGGGCCCGGACAGGCGGCACCTACGAGCAGTACTTC. Its protein product is CASRARTGGTYEQYF.